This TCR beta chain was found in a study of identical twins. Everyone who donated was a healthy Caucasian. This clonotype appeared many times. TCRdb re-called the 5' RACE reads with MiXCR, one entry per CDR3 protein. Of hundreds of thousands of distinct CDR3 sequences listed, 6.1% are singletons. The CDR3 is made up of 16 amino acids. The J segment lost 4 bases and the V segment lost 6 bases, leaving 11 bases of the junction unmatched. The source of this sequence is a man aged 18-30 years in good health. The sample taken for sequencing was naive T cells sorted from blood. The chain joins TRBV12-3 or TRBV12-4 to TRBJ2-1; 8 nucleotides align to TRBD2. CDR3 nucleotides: TGTGCCAGCAGGGTGGGGGGACTAGGGCAATACAATGAGCAGTTCTTC. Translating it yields CASRVGGLGQYNEQFF.